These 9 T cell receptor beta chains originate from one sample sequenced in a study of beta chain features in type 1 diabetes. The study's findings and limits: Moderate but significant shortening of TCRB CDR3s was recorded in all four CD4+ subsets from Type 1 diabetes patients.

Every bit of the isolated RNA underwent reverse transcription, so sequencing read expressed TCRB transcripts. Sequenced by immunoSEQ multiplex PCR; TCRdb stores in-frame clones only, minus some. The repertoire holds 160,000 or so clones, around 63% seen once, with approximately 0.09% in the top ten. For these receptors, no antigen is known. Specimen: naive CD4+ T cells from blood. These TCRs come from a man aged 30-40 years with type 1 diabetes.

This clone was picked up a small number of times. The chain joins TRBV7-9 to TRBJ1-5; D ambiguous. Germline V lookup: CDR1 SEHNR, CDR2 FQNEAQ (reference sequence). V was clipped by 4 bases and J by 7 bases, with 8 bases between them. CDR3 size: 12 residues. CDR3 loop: CASSSIGQPQHF. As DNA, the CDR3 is TGTGCCAGCAGCTCAATAGGCCAGCCCCAGCATTTT.

In DNA, the CDR3 is TGCGCCAGCAGCTTTCAGGGTGAAGAGACCCAGTACTTC. Its protein product is CASSFQGEETQYF. The chain carries TRBV5-1 and TRBJ2-5; maybe TRBD1 (5 bases). V was clipped by 2 bases and J by 3 bases, with 8 bases between them. The V gene's germline CDR1 is SGHRS and CDR2 YFSETQ. This CDR3 is 13 amino acids long.

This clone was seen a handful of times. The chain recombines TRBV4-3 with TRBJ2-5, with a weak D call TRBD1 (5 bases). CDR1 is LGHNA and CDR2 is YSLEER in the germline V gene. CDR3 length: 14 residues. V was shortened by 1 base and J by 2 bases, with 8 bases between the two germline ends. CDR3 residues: CASSQGTPQETQYF. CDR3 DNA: TGCGCCAGCAGCCAAGGGACACCGCAAGAGACCCAGTACTTC.

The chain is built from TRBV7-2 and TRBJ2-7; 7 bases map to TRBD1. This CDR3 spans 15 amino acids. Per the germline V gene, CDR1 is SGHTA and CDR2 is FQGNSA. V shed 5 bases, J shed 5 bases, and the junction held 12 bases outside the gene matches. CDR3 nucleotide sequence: TGTGCCAGCAGCCCTAAGGACAGGCTCGGGAACGAGCAGTACTTC. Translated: CASSPKDRLGNEQYF.

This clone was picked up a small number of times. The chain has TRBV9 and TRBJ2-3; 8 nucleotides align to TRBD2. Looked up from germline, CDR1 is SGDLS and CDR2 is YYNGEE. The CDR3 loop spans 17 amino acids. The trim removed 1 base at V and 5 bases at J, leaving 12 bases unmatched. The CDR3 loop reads CASSVSMAGGLIDTQYF. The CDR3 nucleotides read TGTGCCAGCAGCGTATCAATGGCGGGGGGACTCATAGATACGCAGTATTTT. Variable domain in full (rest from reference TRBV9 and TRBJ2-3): DSGVTQTPKHLITATGQRVTLRCSPRSGDLSVYWYQQSLDQGLQFLIQYYNGEERAKGNILERFSAQQFPDLHSELNLSSLELGDSALYFCASSVSMAGGLIDTQYFGPGTRLTVL.

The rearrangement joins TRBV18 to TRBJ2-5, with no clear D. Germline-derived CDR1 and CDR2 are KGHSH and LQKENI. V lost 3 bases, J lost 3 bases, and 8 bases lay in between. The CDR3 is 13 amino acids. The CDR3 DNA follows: TGTGCCAGCTCACCGTTCTCAGAAGAGACCCAGTACTTC. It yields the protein CASSPFSEETQYF.

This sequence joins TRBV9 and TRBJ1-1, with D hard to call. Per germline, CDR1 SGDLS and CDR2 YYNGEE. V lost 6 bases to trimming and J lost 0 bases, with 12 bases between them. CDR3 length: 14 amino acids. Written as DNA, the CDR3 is TGTGCCAGCACCACCGTCGGGGTGAACACTGAAGCTTTCTTT. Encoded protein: CASTTVGVNTEAFF.

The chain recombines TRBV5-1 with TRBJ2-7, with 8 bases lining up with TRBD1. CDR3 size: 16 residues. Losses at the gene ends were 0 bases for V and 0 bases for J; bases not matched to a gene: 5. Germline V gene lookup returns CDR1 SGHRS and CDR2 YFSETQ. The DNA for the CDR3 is TGCGCCAGCAGCTTGGGGCCGGGACAGGTCTCCTACGAGCAGTACTTC. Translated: CASSLGPGQVSYEQYF.

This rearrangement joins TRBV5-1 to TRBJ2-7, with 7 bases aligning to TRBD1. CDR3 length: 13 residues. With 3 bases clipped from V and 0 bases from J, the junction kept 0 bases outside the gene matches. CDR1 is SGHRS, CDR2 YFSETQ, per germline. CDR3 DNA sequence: TGCGCCAGCAGCTGGACAGGCTCCTACGAGCAGTACTTC. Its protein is CASSWTGSYEQYF.